One and the same sample provided the 14 T cell receptor beta chains below, sequenced in a study of read filtering for tumor transcriptome and immune sequencing. Molecular barcoded adaptors covering alpha/delta and beta/gamma chains were used on around 370 ng RNA. TCRdb itself ran the reads through MiXCR, one entry per CDR3 protein. The data contain about 57,000 distinct CDR3 sequences, 20% to 25% of them seen just once; the ten biggest clones take up roughly 17%. Sequenced: a population of CD138-negative cells sorted from bone marrow. These receptors all stem from a donor at least 40 years old with multiple myeloma.

This clonotype was seen repeatedly, ten times or more. The chain employs TRBV12-5 and TRBJ2-1, with TRBD2 matching over 7 bases. The CDR3 is made up of 15 amino acids. Trimming at V came to 7 bases and at J to 5 bases, leaving 11 bases not matched to a gene. Germline V gene data show CDR1 as LGHNT and CDR2 as FRNRAP. CDR3 amino acids: CASALGLAVNNEQFF. CDR3 in DNA: TGTGCTAGTGCTTTAGGGCTAGCGGTTAACAATGAGCAGTTCTTC.

The rearrangement uses TRBV7-2 and TRBJ2-7; 7 nucleotides line up with TRBD1. J was trimmed by 2 bases and V by 5 bases; bases with no gene match: 9. This CDR3 comprises 15 residues. Germline CDR1 is SGHTA and CDR2 is FQGNSA. The CDR3 region has the DNA TGTGCCAGCAGCCCCCTGACAGGGTTTACCTACGAGCAGTACTTC. It encodes CASSPLTGFTYEQYF.

This clonotype has ten or more counts. V usage is TRBV29-1 and J usage is TRBJ2-1; D is perhaps TRBD1 or TRBD2 (5 bases each). Germline V gives CDR1 SQVTM, CDR2 ANQGSEA. The V gene lost 4 bases and the J gene lost 7 bases, with 11 bases spanning the gap. There are 12 residues in the CDR3. CDR3: CSVGGAGNEQFF. DNA of the CDR3: TGCAGCGTTGGAGGGGCCGGGAATGAGCAGTTCTTC.

Concerning this clonotype: Lacking the conserved final phenylalanine or tryptophan, this CDR3 likely reflects a read error. It is unclear where the CDR3 begins or ends on the DNA, so no DNA is shown, and the CDR3 is as TCRdb lists it. The rearrangement links TRBV5-1 to TRBJ2-1; the table assigns TRBD2, which was not confirmed against the DNA. The CDR3 length equals 15 residues, ends included. The V gene's germline CDR1 is SGHRS and CDR2 YFSETQ. The CDR3 reads CASSWVRELAGAPTI.

This clonotype came up many times. V usage is TRBV6-6 and J usage is TRBJ2-7, with 10 bases lining up with TRBD1. V was pared by 4 bases and J by 3 bases, with 6 bases of the junction left unmatched. The CDR3 length is 15 residues. In germline, CDR1 is MNHNY, CDR2 SVGAGI (reference sequence). The CDR3 nucleotides read TGTGCCAGCAGTTCCCAGACAGGGGGCGACTACGAGCAGTACTTC. This gives the protein CASSSQTGGDYEQYF.

This clonotype was seen only a few times. A much larger clone differs by one base, so this may be a read error. V is TRBV27 and J is TRBJ2-5; D perhaps matches TRBD2 (5 bases). V gave up 5 bases and J gave up 7 bases, with 14 bases separating them. The CDR3 extends over 13 amino acids. Germline-derived CDR1 and CDR2 are MNHEY and SMNVEV (reference sequence). CDR3 in amino acids: CASSPNRRGTQYF. CDR3 bases: TGTGCCAGCAGTCCAAACCGCCGGGGGACCCAGTACTTC.

At least ten counts were recorded for this clonotype. V usage is TRBV5-6 and J usage is TRBJ1-1; D uncertain. Trimming took 0 bases from V and 0 from J, leaving 6 bases between them. The CDR3 is 14 amino acids. Looked up from germline, CDR1 is SGHDT and CDR2 is YYEEEE. CDR3 sequence (DNA): TGTGCCAGCAGCTTGGGGGGTTTGAACACTGAAGCTTTCTTT. Its translation is CASSLGGLNTEAFF.

The chain employs TRBV10-3 and TRBJ2-3; D may correspond to TRBD1 or TRBD2 (6 bases each). The CDR3 covers 15 residues. V was shortened by 0 bases and J by 2 bases, with 9 bases between the two germline ends. Germline CDR1 ENHRY, CDR2 SYGVKD. CDR3 coding DNA: TGTGCCATCAGTGAGTCAAGGGGGGACACAGATACGCAGTATTTT. Encoded protein: CAISESRGDTDTQYF.

At least ten counts were recorded for this clonotype. As DNA, the CDR3 is TGTGCCAGCAGCTATTCCCCCCTGGACGAGCAGTACTTC. Translating gives CASSYSPLDEQYF. The chain is built from TRBV5-5 and TRBJ2-7; unclear D gene. The CDR3 has 13 residues. CDR1 and CDR2 from the germline V gene are SGHKS and YYEKEE (reference sequence). V lost 3 bases, J lost 5 bases, and 12 bases lay in between.

This clonotype was found many times. CDR3 sequence reads: CSVEGLALPYEQYF. Written as DNA, the CDR3 is TGCAGCGTTGAGGGACTAGCGCTTCCCTACGAGCAGTACTTC. The chain has TRBV29-1 and TRBJ2-7; 10 nucleotides match TRBD2. Trimming took 3 bases from V and 2 from J; bases not matched to a gene: 4. The CDR3 extends over 14 amino acids. The germline V gene has CDR1 SQVTM and CDR2 ANQGSEA.

This clonotype appeared many times. The rearrangement uses TRBV20-1 and TRBJ1-1, with D uncertain. This CDR3 has 15 amino acids. Per germline, CDR1 DFQATT and CDR2 SNEGSKA (reference sequence). With 4 bases removed from V and 3 bases from J, the gap between germline ends came to 18 bases. The CDR3 protein is CSANRIGYEDTEAFF. The CDR3 DNA is TGCAGTGCTAATAGGATAGGTTATGAGGACACTGAAGCTTTCTTT.

This clonotype has at least ten counts. This chain uses TRBV12-2 with TRBJ1-3; the table's D call TRBD1 went unverified against the DNA. TRBV12-2 is described as a pseudogene. This CDR3 is built from 20 residues. The CDR3 loop reads CASREGVDSGRPLSGNTIYF. CDR3 coding DNA: TGTGCAAGTCGCGAAGGAGTGGACAGTGGGCGACCGCTCTCTGGAAACACCATATATTTT.

This clonotype was counted between two and nine times. This chain links TRBV7-9 with TRBJ2-5; 9 nucleotides line up with TRBD2. The CDR3 is 17 residues long. Germline lookup yields CDR1 SEHNR and CDR2 FQNEAQ (reference sequence). J was trimmed by 4 bases and V by 4 bases; bases with no gene match: 13. In DNA form, the CDR3 reads TGTGCCAGCAGCTACCGTAGCGGGAGAGGTCTGGGAGAGACCCAGTACTTC. Amino acids: CASSYRSGRGLGETQYF.

This clonotype was recorded many times. This chain connects TRBV7-2 to TRBJ1-2, with TRBD1 as a possible D gene (5 bases). Between the trimmed V and J ends, which lost 1 base and 7 bases, there was a span of 16 bases. Per germline, CDR1 SGHTA and CDR2 FQGNSA. The CDR3 extends over 15 amino acids. The CDR3 reads CASSLESGVLGGYTF. Here the CDR3 DNA reads TGTGCCAGCAGCTTAGAGTCGGGGGTTCTGGGTGGCTACACCTTC.